One and the same sample provided the 15 T cell receptor beta chains below, sequenced in a study of shared clonotypes between healthy human individuals. CD8 cells regarded as naive lacked CD45RO, were positively chosen for CCR7, and omitted terminally differentiated effector memory CD45RA+ cells. Method: immunoSEQ multiplex PCR; TCRdb's copy keeps in-frame clones and lacks some. The sample lists around 2,000,000 clones, approximately 94% occurring once. The sequenced sample consisted of naive CD8+ T cells sorted from blood. These receptors came from a man aged 18 to 30 in good health.

This clone was found once. V gene TRBV27 combines with J gene TRBJ1-1; a possible D gene is TRBD1 (6 bases). CDR3 length: 14 residues. Germline V gene sequence: CDR1 MNHEY, CDR2 SMNVEV (reference sequence). V was shortened by 5 bases and J by 4 bases, with 14 bases between the two germline ends. CDR3 amino acids: CASSLQGSSTEAFF. The CDR3 bases are TGTGCCAGCAGTCTGCAGGGGTCTAGCACTGAAGCTTTCTTT.

The V and J genes are TRBV11-2 and TRBJ1-6; D not resolved. V was clipped by 2 bases and J by 0 bases, with 11 bases between them. Germline lookup yields CDR1 SGHAT and CDR2 FQNNGV. The CDR3 is 17 amino acids. The CDR3 nucleotides read TGTGCCAGCAGCTTATCGGGTAGCTTCTCCTATAATTCACCCCTCCACTTT. It specifies CASSLSGSFSYNSPLHF.

In regard to this clone: Additional DNA sequences in this sample encode the identical CDR3. The chain is built from TRBV13 and TRBJ2-2, with D hard to call. The V and J ends lost 0 bases and 5 bases respectively, with 4 bases between them. In germline, CDR1 is PRHDT, CDR2 FYEKMQ (reference sequence). The CDR3 is 13 amino acids. The CDR3 here is CASSLGLTGELFF. CDR3 bases: TGTGCCAGCAGCTTAGGGTTAACCGGGGAGCTGTTTTTT.

Notes on this clone: Other nucleotide sequences in the sample specify the same CDR3. The chain is built from TRBV7-6 and TRBJ2-3, with D unresolved. CDR3 length equals 14 residues. The V and J ends lost 1 base and 3 bases respectively, with 8 bases between them. CDR1 and CDR2 (germline): SGHVS, FNYEAQ. CDR3 DNA: TGTGCCAGCAGCTTAGGACCAGGTACAGATACGCAGTATTTT. As protein: CASSLGPGTDTQYF.

DNA for the CDR3: TGTGCCAGCAGTTCATATAGACAGGGGGGGGGAGAGACCCAGTACTTC. Protein: CASSSYRQGGGETQYF. The chain joins TRBV6-5 to TRBJ2-5; 9 bases fit TRBD1. This CDR3 spans 16 amino acids. V lost 4 bases, J lost 4 bases, and 10 bases stayed unmatched. Germline CDR1 and CDR2: MNHEY and SVGAGI.

About this clone: This specimen includes other DNA sequences encoding the same CDR3. The genes are TRBV27 and TRBJ2-1; TRBD2 agrees at 10 bases. This CDR3 spans 15 amino acids. Germline V CDR1 and CDR2: MNHEY, SMNVEV (reference sequence). After removal of 2 bases from V and 4 bases from J, the junction contained 2 bases not matched to a gene. CDR3 DNA: TGTGCCAGCAGTTTAAGGACTAGCGGTTACAATGAGCAGTTCTTC. It yields the protein CASSLRTSGYNEQFF.

This clone was seen just once. The chain is built from TRBV6-1 and TRBJ1-2, with unresolved D. CDR1 and CDR2 (germline): MNHNS, SASEGT. This CDR3 contains 13 residues. V lost 1 base and J 2 bases, leaving 5 bases between the germline ends. The CDR3 bases are TGTGCCAGCAGTGAAGGGTGGAACTATGGCTACACCTTC. It codes for CASSEGWNYGYTF.

CDR3 in DNA: TGTGCCAGCAGCCCTAGAAACCAGGAAACCTACGAGCAGTACTTC. It specifies CASSPRNQETYEQYF. The chain uses TRBV7-9 and TRBJ2-7; no definite D call. Germline values: CDR1 SEHNR, CDR2 FQNEAQ (reference sequence). This CDR3 is built from 15 residues. V dropped 5 bases and J dropped 2 bases, with 16 bases sitting between them. Full variable domain (outside the CDR3, taken from reference TRBV7-9 and TRBJ2-7): DTGVSQNPRHKITKRGQNVTFRCDPISEHNRLYWYRQTLGQGPEFLTYFQNEAQLEKSRLLSDRFSAERPKGSFSTLEIQRTEQGDSAMYLCASSPRNQETYEQYFGPGTRLTVT.

The chain carries TRBV6-1 and TRBJ1-5; no clear D. Germline V gives CDR1 MNHNS, CDR2 SASEGT. V was trimmed by 0 bases and J by 5 bases, leaving 8 bases between them. The CDR3 length is 14 residues. The CDR3, as DNA: TGTGCCAGCAGTGAAGCGACCTACTATCAGCCCCAGCATTTT. This sequence encodes CASSEATYYQPQHF.

This clone was seen just once. This rearrangement joins TRBV19 to TRBJ2-1, with TRBD2 matching 11 bases. The V gene's germline CDR1 is LNHDA and CDR2 SQIVND (reference sequence). V dropped 3 bases and J dropped 7; count of bases not matched to a gene: 8. CDR3 length equals 16 residues. The CDR3 DNA reads TGTGCCAGTAGTATCCCAATAGCGGGAGGGATAAATGAGCAGTTCTTC. It translates to CASSIPIAGGINEQFF. Supplemented by reference TRBV19 and TRBJ2-1, the full variable domain reads DGGITQSPKYLFRKEGQNVTLSCEQNLNHDAMYWYRQDPGQGLRLIYYSQIVNDFQKGDIAEGYSVSREKKESFPLTVTSAQKNPTAFYLCASSIPIAGGINEQFFGPGTRLTVL.

The chain links TRBV5-4 to TRBJ2-5; possible D gene TRBD1, 6 bases. In germline, CDR1 is SGHNT, CDR2 YYREEE (reference sequence). Trimming pared 4 bases from V and 1 base from J, leaving 8 bases between. CDR3 length equals 13 residues. The CDR3 here is CASSRDIQETQYF. DNA of the CDR3: TGTGCCAGCAGCCGGGACATCCAAGAGACCCAGTACTTC.

This chain uses TRBV10-2 with TRBJ2-3; D remains unclear. Looked up from germline, CDR1 is WSHSY and CDR2 is SAAADI. V lost 3 bases and J 6 bases, leaving 10 bases between the germline ends. The CDR3 consists of 13 residues. The CDR3 spells CASSDPFPDTQYF. Written as DNA, the CDR3 is TGCGCCAGCAGTGACCCCTTTCCGGATACGCAGTATTTT.

This clone was counted a single time. V and J are TRBV11-2 and TRBJ2-1; 9 bases agree with TRBD2. Germline V lookup: CDR1 SGHAT, CDR2 FQNNGV. The CDR3 is 19 amino acids. The trim removed 4 bases at V and 8 bases at J, leaving 21 bases unmatched. CDR3 bases: TGTGCCAGCAGCTCCCTCCTAGTTTTGAGCGGGAGGTTGGGAGATGAGCAGTTCTTC. It is translated as CASSSLLVLSGRLGDEQFF.

This clone was seen a few times. The chain employs TRBV12-5 and TRBJ1-2; weak D call: TRBD1 (6 bases). The germline V gene encodes CDR1 LGHNT and CDR2 FRNRAP. V was clipped by 8 bases and J by 7 bases, with 11 bases between them. The CDR3 has 11 residues. This CDR3 is CASQGLGGYTF. The CDR3 DNA follows: TGTGCTAGTCAGGGGCTGGGTGGCTACACCTTC.

The V gene is TRBV4-1, the J gene TRBJ2-5, with 11 nucleotides matching TRBD2. Germline loops: CDR1 MGHRA, CDR2 YSYEKL. The CDR3 extends over 18 amino acids. V trimming: 1 base; J trimming: 1 base; junction bases outside the gene matches: 8. CDR3 bases: TGCGCCAGCAGCCAAGCAGTAGCGGGGGGGTACCTCCAAGAGACCCAGTACTTC. It translates to CASSQAVAGGYLQETQYF.